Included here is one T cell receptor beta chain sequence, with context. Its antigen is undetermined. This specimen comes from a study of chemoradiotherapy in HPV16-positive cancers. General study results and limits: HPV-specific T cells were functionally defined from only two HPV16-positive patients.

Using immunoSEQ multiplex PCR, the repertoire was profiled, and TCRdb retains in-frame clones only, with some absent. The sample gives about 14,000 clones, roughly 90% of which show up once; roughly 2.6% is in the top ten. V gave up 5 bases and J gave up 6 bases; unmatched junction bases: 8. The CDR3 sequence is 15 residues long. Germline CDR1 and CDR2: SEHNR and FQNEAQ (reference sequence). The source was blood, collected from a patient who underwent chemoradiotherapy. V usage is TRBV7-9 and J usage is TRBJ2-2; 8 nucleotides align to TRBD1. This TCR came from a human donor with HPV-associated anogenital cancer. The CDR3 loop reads CASSADRGLAGELFF. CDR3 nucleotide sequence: TGTGCCAGCAGCGCCGACAGGGGACTTGCCGGGGAGCTGTTTTTT. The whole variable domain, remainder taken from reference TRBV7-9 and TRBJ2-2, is DTGVSQNPRHKITKRGQNVTFRCDPISEHNRLYWYRQTLGQGPEFLTYFQNEAQLEKSRLLSDRFSAERPKGSFSTLEIQRTEQGDSAMYLCASSADRGLAGELFFGEGSRLTVL.